Following are 26 T cell receptor beta chains from one sample sequenced in a study of shared clonotypes between healthy human individuals. TCRdb's copy holds only in-frame clones and misses some; the assay was immunoSEQ multiplex PCR. The sample yields over a million clones, 65% to 75% seen once. Specimen: memory CD4+ T cells sorted from blood. As to subset: CD45RA-negative fraction. All receptors derive from a young man in good health.

CDR3 sequence: CASSTGPGSYEQYF. The CDR3 DNA sequence: TGTGCCAGCAGTACAGGACCGGGTTCTTACGAGCAGTACTTC. The chain links TRBV11-2 to TRBJ2-7, with a tentative D call TRBD1 (5 bases). From germline, CDR1 is SGHAT and CDR2 FQNNGV. Trimming shortened V by 6 bases and J by 4 bases, and 16 bases separated the two germline ends. CDR3 size: 14 residues.

The genes are TRBV7-2 and TRBJ2-7; the D gene is possibly TRBD1 (5 bases). CDR3 length equals 13 residues. V lost 5 bases, J lost 3 bases, and 11 bases lay in between. Germline V gene sequence: CDR1 SGHTA, CDR2 FQGNSA. The CDR3 protein is CASSPRQFYEQYF. In DNA, the CDR3 is TGTGCCAGCAGCCCTAGACAGTTCTACGAGCAGTACTTC.

V is TRBV29-1 and J is TRBJ2-3, with 10 bases that match TRBD2. This CDR3 spans 18 amino acids. Trimming removed 1 base from V and 2 bases from J; junction bases left unmatched: 12. Per the germline V gene, CDR1 is SQVTM and CDR2 is ANQGSEA. CDR3 residues: CSVEGRLAGAKSTDTQYF. For the CDR3, the DNA is TGCAGCGTTGAAGGCCGTCTAGCGGGAGCGAAATCCACAGATACGCAGTATTTT.

In this sample, this clone turned up a few times. J is TRBJ1-6 and V is TRBV6-5, with D possibly being TRBD1 (6 bases). Trimming pared 9 bases from V and 6 bases from J, leaving 12 bases between. CDR3 size: 13 residues. Germline lookup yields CDR1 MNHEY and CDR2 SVGAGI. CDR3 sequence: CASGTGINSPLHF. The CDR3, as DNA: TGTGCCAGTGGAACAGGGATTAATTCACCCCTCCACTTT.

As to this clone: Other nucleotide sequences from this sample produce the same CDR3. The CDR3 region is CASSSGQGPYEQYF. For the CDR3, the DNA is TGCGCCAGCAGCTCCGGACAGGGACCCTACGAGCAGTACTTC. The rearrangement joins TRBV5-1 to TRBJ2-7, with 8 bases aligning to TRBD1. The V segment lost 3 bases and the J segment 2 bases; nucleotides outside the gene matches: 4. The CDR3 length is 14 residues. Germline V CDR1 and CDR2: SGHRS, YFSETQ.

There are a few counts of this clone. The chain has TRBV7-2 and TRBJ2-7, with TRBD1 matching over 7 bases. Germline V CDR1 and CDR2: SGHTA, FQGNSA. The CDR3 has 14 residues. Losses at the gene ends were 3 bases for V and 5 bases for J; bases not matched to a gene: 7. In nucleotides, the CDR3 is TGTGCCAGCAGCTTCCCGGACAGGTCCCACGAGCAGTACTTC. As protein: CASSFPDRSHEQYF.

This chain links TRBV2 with TRBJ2-5; D could derive from TRBD1 or TRBD2 (5 bases each). This CDR3 spans 14 amino acids. V was pared by 4 bases and J by 3 bases, with 12 bases between. CDR1 is SNHLY, CDR2 FYNNEI, per germline. CDR3 loop: CASSVGELKETQYF. CDR3 nucleotides: TGTGCCAGCAGTGTGGGGGAACTTAAAGAGACCCAGTACTTC.

Note on this clone: The sample contains more than one DNA sequence encoding this CDR3. The V gene is TRBV9, the J gene TRBJ1-5; D remains ambiguous. The CDR3 contains 14 residues. V was trimmed by 2 bases and J by 1 base, leaving 7 bases between them. Germline values: CDR1 SGDLS, CDR2 YYNGEE. The CDR3 DNA reads as TGTGCCAGCAGCGTCAGTCCCAGCAATCAGCCCCAGCATTTT. This codes for CASSVSPSNQPQHF.

The rearrangement joins TRBV11-2 to TRBJ2-1; D gene ambiguous. With 5 bases removed from V and 9 bases from J, the gap between germline ends came to 8 bases. This CDR3 has 11 residues. The germline gives CDR1 SGHAT, CDR2 FQNNGV. CDR3 region: CASSGPFEQFF. The CDR3 DNA reads as TGTGCCAGCAGCGGCCCGTTTGAGCAGTTCTTC.

This clone has more than one count but fewer than ten. The chain joins TRBV2 to TRBJ1-5; 7 positions agree with TRBD1. V lost 3 bases and J lost 3; bases outside the gene matches: 2. Germline V gene lookup returns CDR1 SNHLY and CDR2 FYNNEI. The CDR3 loop spans 14 amino acids. The CDR3 region is CASSETGYNQPQHF. CDR3 bases: TGTGCCAGCAGTGAGACAGGGTACAATCAGCCCCAGCATTTT. Drawing the rest from reference TRBV2 and TRBJ1-5, the complete variable domain is EPEVTQTPSHQVTQMGQEVILRCVPISNHLYFYWYRQILGQKVEFLVSFYNNEISEKSEIFDDQFSVERPDGSNFTLKIRSTKLEDSAMYFCASSETGYNQPQHFGDGTRLSIL.

The chain couples TRBV2 to TRBJ2-7, with 9 bases matching TRBD1. Germline trimming cut 7 bases from V and 4 bases from J; bases unmatched to any gene: 8. Germline V gene lookup returns CDR1 SNHLY and CDR2 FYNNEI. There are 14 residues in the CDR3. The CDR3 loop reads CASNRDRGEYEQYF. Here the CDR3 DNA reads TGTGCCAGCAACCGTGACAGGGGGGAATACGAGCAGTACTTC.

The chain links TRBV6-5 to TRBJ2-5; 11 nucleotides agree with TRBD2. The V gene end was trimmed by 4 bases and the J gene end by 4 bases; junction bases not matched to a gene: 8. The CDR3 consists of 16 residues. Germline V gene data show CDR1 as MNHEY and CDR2 as SVGAGI. CDR3 coding DNA: TGTGCCAGCAGTTTTGGACTAGCGGGTTCCCCAGAGACCCAGTACTTC. Its translation is CASSFGLAGSPETQYF.

The gene calls are TRBV11-2 and TRBJ1-4, with 7 bases lining up with TRBD1. Germline CDR1 reads SGHAT; CDR2 reads FQNNGV. J gave up 7 bases and V 4 bases, and 3 bases lay outside the gene matches. The CDR3 is made up of 13 amino acids. As DNA, the CDR3 is TGTGCCAGCAGCTCAGGGGGTAGTGAAAAACTGTTTTTT. Its translation: CASSSGGSEKLFF.

The chain joins TRBV28 to TRBJ2-7; 9 bases align to TRBD1. The germline V gene has CDR1 MDHEN and CDR2 SYDVKM. Unmatched junction bases numbered 14, after V lost 5 bases and J lost 3 bases. The CDR3 loop spans 17 amino acids. CDR3 protein: CASSKGWARTGDYEQYF. Written as DNA, the CDR3 is TGTGCCAGCAGTAAGGGGTGGGCCAGGACAGGGGACTACGAGCAGTACTTC.

This clone was detected only a few times. Other nucleotide sequences from this sample produce the same CDR3. This chain links TRBV5-1 with TRBJ2-2; TRBD1 agrees at 7 bases. Trimming cost V 0 bases and J 1 base; bases outside gene matches: 0. The V gene's germline CDR1 is SGHRS and CDR2 YFSETQ. This CDR3 is built from 15 residues. Written as DNA, the CDR3 is TGCGCCAGCAGCTTGGGACAGGGGAACACCGGGGAGCTGTTTTTT. Its protein is CASSLGQGNTGELFF.

This clone was detected a few times. This chain connects TRBV18 to TRBJ2-7, with D possibly TRBD2 on 5 matching bases. The CDR3 totals 13 residues. CDR1 and CDR2 (germline): KGHSH, LQKENI. Deletions cut 1 base from V and 6 bases from J, with 10 bases between. CDR3 protein: CASSPHKRGEQYF. Here the CDR3 DNA reads TGTGCCAGCTCACCACATAAACGGGGCGAGCAGTACTTC.

The chain is built from TRBV7-9 and TRBJ2-3, with D unresolved. The CDR3 extends over 11 amino acids. Germline lookup yields CDR1 SEHNR and CDR2 FQNEAQ (reference sequence). V was shortened by 8 bases and J by 4 bases, with 7 bases between the two germline ends. CDR3 protein: CASRPADTQYF. The CDR3 DNA sequence: TGTGCCAGCCGGCCCGCAGATACGCAGTATTTT.

The rearrangement joins TRBV19 to TRBJ1-1, with TRBD1 matching over 7 bases. Trimming took 4 bases from V and 0 from J; bases not matched to a gene: 14. There are 18 residues in the CDR3. Germline V gene sequence: CDR1 LNHDA, CDR2 SQIVND (reference sequence). The CDR3 loop is CASSKGTAKAKMNTEAFF. In nucleotides, the CDR3 is TGTGCCAGTAGTAAAGGGACAGCGAAAGCAAAAATGAACACTGAAGCTTTCTTT.

V and J are TRBV29-1 and TRBJ2-1, with 12 bases identical to TRBD1. The germline V gene encodes CDR1 SQVTM and CDR2 ANQGSEA. V was clipped by 7 bases and J by 8 bases; unmatched bases: 9. This CDR3 contains 14 residues. The CDR3, as DNA: TGCAGCGGCACCCCGGGACAGGGGGCTCATGAGCAGTTCTTC. Protein: CSGTPGQGAHEQFF.

The chain recombines TRBV11-3 with TRBJ1-1; D call uncertain. CDR1 SGHNT and CDR2 YENEEA come from the germline V gene. CDR3 length: 15 amino acids. The V end lost 1 base, the J end lost 0 bases, and 9 bases lay between the germline ends. CDR3 sequence reads: CASSLGAQMNTEAFF. Here the CDR3 DNA reads TGTGCCAGCAGCTTAGGGGCGCAAATGAACACTGAAGCTTTCTTT.

The V call is TRBV6-1, the J call TRBJ2-4; tentatively, D is TRBD2 (6 bases). In germline, CDR1 is MNHNS, CDR2 SASEGT. Trimming took 3 bases from V and 3 from J, leaving 15 bases between them. CDR3 length: 16 amino acids. DNA for the CDR3: TGTGCCAGCAGTGAGGCTGCAACGGGAGTCAAAAACATTCAGTACTTC. Amino acid sequence: CASSEAATGVKNIQYF.

This clone came up a few times. The rearrangement uses TRBV30 and TRBJ1-5; a weak D match, TRBD1 (5 bases). Germline V gives CDR1 GTSNPN, CDR2 SVGIG (reference sequence). The CDR3 spans 15 residues. The V and J ends lost 4 bases and 4 bases respectively, with 17 bases between them. As DNA, the CDR3 is TGTGCCTGGACATTGGGAGGGGTTTGGAATCAGCCCCAGCATTTT. Protein sequence: CAWTLGGVWNQPQHF.

V and J are TRBV7-2 and TRBJ1-1; D unclear. Looked up from germline, CDR1 is SGHTA and CDR2 is FQGNSA. There are 15 residues in the CDR3. Trimming pared 2 bases from V and 0 bases from J, leaving 10 bases between. The CDR3 bases are TGTGCCAGCAGCTTATCAATAGCCTTGAACACTGAAGCTTTCTTT. It yields the protein CASSLSIALNTEAFF.

This clone was counted a few times. In the same sample, other DNA sequences code for this CDR3. This chain links TRBV5-1 with TRBJ2-5; D remains unclear. Trimming removed 2 bases from V and 5 bases from J, with 4 bases in between. Germline V gene data show CDR1 as SGHRS and CDR2 as YFSETQ. The CDR3 consists of 11 residues. The CDR3 region has the DNA TGCGCCAGCAGCTTCTACGAGACCCAGTACTTC. It specifies CASSFYETQYF.

This clone was detected ten times or more. J is TRBJ2-5 and V is TRBV5-4; 9 nucleotides align to TRBD1. The CDR3 runs 13 residues. Germline V lookup: CDR1 SGHNT, CDR2 YYREEE (reference sequence). Unmatched junction bases numbered 4, after V lost 5 bases and J lost 5 bases. CDR3 bases: TGTGCCAGCAGACCCGGGACAGGGGAGACCCAGTACTTC. Amino acids: CASRPGTGETQYF.

The genes are TRBV19 and TRBJ2-3; TRBD2 matches 7 bases. The CDR3 loop spans 12 amino acids. V lost 6 bases and J lost 6; bases outside the gene matches: 3. The V gene's germline CDR1 is LNHDA and CDR2 SQIVND (reference sequence). The CDR3 DNA reads TGTGCCAGTAGGCAAGCGGGGGATACGCAGTATTTT. Translating gives CASRQAGDTQYF.